Listed below are T cell receptor beta chains from one sample, sequenced in a study of identifying expanded T cells in peripheral blood. Using immunoSEQ multiplex PCR, the repertoire was profiled, and TCRdb retains in-frame clones only, with some absent. The sample includes 91,000 or so clones, roughly 90% of them seen just once. Material: blood. The receptors here all came from a person between 18 and 69 years old in good health. The CDR3 runs from the conserved cysteine through the conserved F or W. A D gene is named only where the DNA matches it firmly. Some rows mark clone size as missing; the rest say once, few, many or name a class of expanded clone.

D: TRBD1
length: 15
size: few
V: TRBV6-1
J: TRBJ1-2
CDR3: CASSGYRGHGYGYTF
DNA: TGTGCCAGCAGTGGATACAGGGGGCACGGCTATGGCTACACCTTC

D: TRBD1
length: 16
size: .
V: TRBV5-1
J: TRBJ1-3
CDR3: CASPSAGGTSGNTIYF
DNA: TGCGCCAGCCCGTCGGCAGGGGGCACGAGTGGAAACACCATATATTTT

D: .
length: 14
size: .
V: TRBV7-3
J: TRBJ1-2
CDR3: CASSPGPSGDGYTF
DNA: TGTGCCAGCAGCCCTGGACCGAGCGGGGATGGCTACACCTTC

D: TRBD1
length: 15
size: .
V: TRBV18
J: TRBJ1-5
CDR3: CASSPGQGIAQPQHF
DNA: TGTGCCAGCTCACCCGGACAGGGGATCGCTCAGCCCCAGCATTTT

D: TRBD1
length: 15
size: few
V: TRBV6-1
J: TRBJ2-7
CDR3: CASSSRDRGIYEQYF
DNA: TGTGCCAGCAGTAGCCGGGACAGGGGGATCTACGAGCAGTACTTC

D: .
length: 14
size: .
V: TRBV6-6
J: TRBJ1-2
CDR3: CASRPGGPNYGYTF
DNA: TGTGCCAGCAGACCGGGGGGGCCTAACTATGGCTACACCTTC

D: .
length: 15
size: .
V: TRBV5-4
J: TRBJ2-6
CDR3: CASSRTLSGANVLTF
DNA: TGTGCCAGCAGCCGAACGCTCTCTGGGGCCAACGTCCTGACTTTC

D: .
length: 16
size: .
V: TRBV9
J: TRBJ1-3
CDR3: CASSVGHGVSGNTIYF
DNA: TGTGCCAGCAGCGTAGGTCACGGAGTCTCTGGAAACACCATATATTTT

D: TRBD2
length: 15
size: .
V: TRBV19
J: TRBJ2-1
CDR3: CASSTPSGWYNEQFF
DNA: TGTGCCAGTAGTACCCCTAGCGGTTGGTACAATGAGCAGTTCTTC

D: TRBD1
length: 15
size: .
V: TRBV5-1
J: TRBJ2-1
CDR3: CASSLGDRVPNEQFF
DNA: TGCGCCAGCAGCTTGGGGGACAGGGTCCCCAATGAGCAGTTCTTC

D: .
length: 13
size: .
V: TRBV4-2
J: TRBJ2-1
CDR3: CASSPGLHNEQFF
DNA: TGTGCCAGCAGCCCCGGACTTCACAATGAGCAGTTCTTC

D: .
length: 13
size: .
V: TRBV30
J: TRBJ1-5
CDR3: CAWAPQRNQPQHF
DNA: TGTGCCTGGGCCCCCCAACGCAATCAGCCCCAGCATTTT

D: .
length: 13
size: .
V: TRBV5-4
J: TRBJ2-7
CDR3: CASSFKGSYEQYF
DNA: TGTGCCAGCAGCTTTAAGGGCTCCTACGAGCAGTACTTC

D: TRBD1
length: 15
size: few
V: TRBV10-3
J: TRBJ1-2
CDR3: CAISESKQGATVYTF
DNA: TGTGCCATCAGTGAGTCGAAGCAGGGGGCAACGGTCTACACCTTC

D: .
length: 12
size: .
V: TRBV19
J: TRBJ2-7
CDR3: CASAGRAYEQYF
DNA: TGTGCCAGTGCGGGCAGGGCCTACGAGCAGTACTTC

D: TRBD2
length: 16
size: .
V: TRBV6-6
J: TRBJ2-1
CDR3: CASSYETSGRGNEQFF
DNA: TGTGCCAGCAGTTACGAGACTAGCGGGAGAGGTAATGAGCAGTTCTTC

D: .
length: 13
size: .
V: TRBV6-5
J: TRBJ1-6
CDR3: CASRWRGDSPLHF
DNA: TGTGCCAGCAGATGGCGGGGCGACTCACCCCTCCACTTT

D: .
length: 13
size: .
V: TRBV28
J: TRBJ1-3
CDR3: CASSYYQRDTIYF
DNA: TGTGCCAGCAGTTATTATCAACGGGACACCATATATTTT

D: .
length: 15
size: .
V: TRBV7-2
J: TRBJ2-3
CDR3: CASSLSAQNQYTQYF
DNA: TGTGCCAGCAGCTTAAGTGCCCAAAATCAATATACGCAGTATTTT

D: TRBD1
length: 17
size: .
V: TRBV2
J: TRBJ1-5
CDR3: CASSEMGQGYSNQPQHF
DNA: TGTGCCAGCAGTGAAATGGGACAGGGCTATAGCAATCAGCCCCAGCATTTT